This T cell receptor beta chain came from a study of shared clonotypes between healthy human individuals. Notes on this clone: What it binds is not known.

Study-wide points: It was expected that sequencing depth would affect clonotype sharing among donors.

Data came from immunoSEQ multiplex PCR; TCRdb stores just in-frame clones and leaves some out. The table has roughly 2 million clones, about 95% seen once. Germline V gene sequence: CDR1 GTSNPN, CDR2 SVGIG (reference sequence). Trimming pared 1 base from V and 5 bases from J, leaving 11 bases between. The CDR3 sequence is 13 residues long. CD8 cells regarded as naive lacked CD45RO, were positively chosen for CCR7, and omitted terminally differentiated effector memory CD45RA+ cells. This TCR came from a man in his late teens or twenties in good health. Sequenced input: naive CD8+ T cells sorted from blood. The chain combines TRBV30 with TRBJ1-2; unclear D gene. Written as DNA, the CDR3 is TGTGCCTGGAGTGAGGTAACCGCTTATGGCTACACCTTC. It is translated as CAWSEVTAYGYTF.